Below are 26 T cell receptor beta chains sequenced from a single sample in a study of blood T cells in healthy people across ages. The second PCR ran about 6 to 12 cycles with a sample-barcoded 5' primer and J-beta primers. MiXCR, run by TCRdb on the 5' RACE reads, gives a single entry per CDR3 protein. Among hundreds of thousands of distinct CDR3 sequences, 29% were seen once, and the ten largest hold 17%. The specimen sequenced was blood. All receptors come from a woman over 75 in good health.

The chain links TRBV15 to TRBJ2-4; 11 bases are shared with TRBD2. The J call may be mistaken, given a closer DNA end match to TRBJ2-7. The CDR3 totals 15 residues. Germline lookup yields CDR1 LNHNV and CDR2 YYDKDF (reference sequence). The CDR3 reads CATSTGTSGNYEQYF. The DNA for the CDR3 is TGTGCCACCAGCACGGGGACTAGCGGAAACTACGAGCAGTACTTC.

As for this clonotype: Relative to the germline gene, one junction end is altered; a read error may explain this. This sequence joins TRBV7-8 and TRBJ2-1; 9 nucleotides agree with TRBD1. This CDR3 contains 16 residues. From germline, CDR1 is SGHVS and CDR2 FQNEAQ. CDR3 amino acids: CASNFYTGGAYNGQFF. In nucleotides, the CDR3 is TGTGCCAGCAACTTCTACACAGGGGGCGCTTACAATGGGCAGTTCTTC.

Worth noting for this clonotype: A clone one base away is much larger, so this may be a read error. The chain links TRBV20-1 to TRBJ2-5; 7 bases agree with TRBD1. Germline V CDR1 and CDR2: DFQATT, SNEGSKA (reference sequence). The J segment lost 11 bases and the V segment lost 1 base, leaving 10 bases of the junction unmatched. This CDR3 has 13 amino acids. The CDR3 sequence is CSARAGGRNEQYF. CDR3 DNA sequence: TGCAGTGCTAGAGCAGGGGGAAGGAATGAGCAGTACTTC.

This clonotype has ten or more counts. The genes are TRBV4-3 and TRBJ2-3, with 14 positions matching TRBD2. The CDR3 has 19 amino acids. Germline loops: CDR1 LGHNA, CDR2 YSLEER. The junction had 11 bases not matched to a gene; V was cut back by 1 base and J by 5 bases. The CDR3 here is CASSQVPLGTSGGRDTQYF. The CDR3 region has the DNA TGCGCCAGCAGCCAAGTACCGCTTGGGACTAGCGGGGGTAGAGATACGCAGTATTTT.

A single count supports this clonotype. The V call is TRBV28, the J call TRBJ2-5; 9 bases align to TRBD1. Per the germline V gene, CDR1 is MDHEN and CDR2 is SYDVKM. The CDR3 is 16 amino acids. Trimming at V came to 4 bases and at J to 0 bases, leaving 6 bases not matched to a gene. CDR3 loop: CASSSVGTGYQETQYF. CDR3 DNA: TGTGCCAGCAGTTCCGTCGGGACAGGGTACCAAGAGACCCAGTACTTC. Full variable domain (remainder filled in from reference TRBV28 and TRBJ2-5): DVKVTQSSRYLVKRTGEKVFLECVQDMDHENMFWYRQDPGLGLRLIYFSYDVKMKEKGDIPEGYSVSREKKERFSLILESASTNQTSMYLCASSSVGTGYQETQYFGPGTRLLVL.

A note on this clonotype: A much larger clone lies one base from this, so it may be a read error. The chain recombines TRBV27 with TRBJ1-2; D gene ambiguous. This CDR3 is 13 amino acids long. Deletions cut 8 bases from V and 7 bases from J, with 17 bases between. CDR1 and CDR2 (germline): MNHEY, SMNVEV (reference sequence). CDR3 bases: TGTGCCAGCGGTTATCGGGTCAGCGGTGGCTACACCTTC. It translates to CASGYRVSGGYTF.

This clonotype was picked up many times. The chain carries TRBV11-3 and TRBJ2-5; the D is unclear. There are 13 residues in the CDR3. V lost 1 base, J lost 5 bases, and 8 bases lay in between. Germline CDR1 SGHNT, CDR2 YENEEA. The CDR3 bases are TGTGCCAGCAGCTTAGCCTCCACGGAGACCCAGTACTTC. Residues: CASSLASTETQYF.

A note on this clonotype: This clone may be a read error of a much larger clone one base away. V gene TRBV5-1 combines with J gene TRBJ2-1; weak D call: TRBD2 (6 bases). Germline values: CDR1 SGHRS, CDR2 YFSETQ. Between the trimmed V and J ends, which lost 9 bases and 12 bases, there was a span of 22 bases. The CDR3 has 13 amino acids. The DNA for the CDR3 is TGCGCCACCAACGGAGGGGCCGGGGATGTGCAGTTCTTC. It encodes CATNGGAGDVQFF. The variable domain in full, with the rest retrieved from reference TRBV5-1 and TRBJ2-1, is KAGVTQTPRYLIKTRGQQVTLSCSPISGHRSVSWYQQTPGQGLQFLFEYFSETQRNKGNFPGRFSGRQFSNSRSEMNVSTLELGDSALYLCATNGGAGDVQFFGPGTRLTVL.

This clonotype was seen many times. This chain connects TRBV20-1 to TRBJ2-3; weak D call: TRBD2 (6 bases). V lost 5 bases and J lost 4, with 13 bases in between. The CDR3 extends over 13 amino acids. Germline loops: CDR1 DFQATT, CDR2 SNEGSKA (reference sequence). In DNA, the CDR3 is TGCAGTGCTGGAACTAGCAGAGCAGATACGCAGTATTTT. This sequence encodes CSAGTSRADTQYF.

The V call is TRBV6-6, the J call TRBJ1-4; D is possibly TRBD1 (6 bases). Germline V CDR1 and CDR2: MNHNY, SVGAGI (reference sequence). V dropped 2 bases and J dropped 4 bases, with 8 bases sitting between them. The CDR3 runs 14 residues. The CDR3 DNA follows: TGTGCCAGCAGTTACACGGACAGTAATGAAAAACTGTTTTTT. Protein sequence: CASSYTDSNEKLFF.

This clonotype showed up many times. The CDR3 loop reads CASSLALTSTEQFF. CDR3 coding DNA: TGTGCCAGCAGCTTAGCCCTGACTAGCACTGAGCAGTTCTTC. The chain is built from TRBV7-2 and TRBJ2-1; TRBD2 aligns across 7 bases. The CDR3 loop spans 14 amino acids. Germline V gives CDR1 SGHTA, CDR2 FQGNSA. Trimming cost V 0 bases and J 9 bases; bases outside gene matches: 5.

Ten or more counts support this clonotype. J is TRBJ2-3 and V is TRBV21-1. TRBV21-1 is a pseudogene segment. The length of the CDR3 is 17 residues. CDR3 sequence: CASSKEGESLGTDTQYF. In DNA form, the CDR3 reads TGTGCCAGCAGCAAAGAAGGAGAGAGTCTAGGCACAGATACGCAGTATTTT.

This clonotype appeared many times. The chain links TRBV3-1 to TRBJ2-1; D not resolved. The germline V gene has CDR1 LGHDT and CDR2 YNNKEL (reference sequence). The CDR3 has 13 residues. V dropped 0 bases and J dropped 12 bases, with 12 bases sitting between them. The CDR3 DNA follows: TGTGCCAGCAGCCAAGATCAGAGCTCCGTGCAGTTCTTC. Its translation: CASSQDQSSVQFF.

This clonotype was observed at least ten times. The chain is built from TRBV5-5 and TRBJ2-5, with 8 bases that match TRBD1. This CDR3 is 14 amino acids long. Germline loops: CDR1 SGHKS, CDR2 YYEKEE (reference sequence). Trimming removed 4 bases from V and 2 bases from J; junction bases left unmatched: 4. The CDR3 here is CASSGYRGQETQYF. Here the CDR3 DNA reads TGTGCCAGCAGCGGTTACAGGGGGCAAGAGACCCAGTACTTC.

This clonotype was counted at least ten times. The chain couples TRBV7-2 to TRBJ2-3; no clear D. V dropped 5 bases and J dropped 0 bases, with 15 bases sitting between them. The germline gives CDR1 SGHTA, CDR2 FQGNSA. The CDR3 is 16 residues long. CDR3 sequence reads: CASSPFGVTSTDTQYF. The CDR3 nucleotides are TGTGCCAGCAGCCCGTTTGGCGTCACTAGCACAGATACGCAGTATTTT. Full variable domain (remainder filled in from reference TRBV7-2 and TRBJ2-3): GAGVSQSPSNKVTEKGKDVELRCDPISGHTALYWYRQSLGQGLEFLIYFQGNSAPDKSGLPSDRFSAERTGGSVSTLTIQRTQQEDSAVYLCASSPFGVTSTDTQYFGPGTRLTVL.

This clonotype turned up a few times. The chain combines TRBV28 with TRBJ1-2; D is unresolved. With 7 bases removed from V and 8 bases from J, the gap between germline ends came to 11 bases. This CDR3 has 11 residues. Germline loops: CDR1 MDHEN, CDR2 SYDVKM. The CDR3 sequence is CASTQGLGYTF. CDR3 nucleotides: TGTGCCAGCACCCAAGGGTTGGGCTACACCTTC.

The chain couples TRBV3-1 to TRBJ1-1; weak D call: TRBD1 (5 bases). Germline values: CDR1 LGHDT, CDR2 YNNKEL (reference sequence). The CDR3 has 15 amino acids. Trimming shortened V by 0 bases and J by 5 bases, and 13 bases separated the two germline ends. CDR3 nucleotide sequence: TGTGCCAGCAGCCAAGATCTCCGGAAGGGGACTGAAGCTTTCTTT. Translating gives CASSQDLRKGTEAFF.

This clonotype was observed at least ten times. The V gene is TRBV6-6, the J gene TRBJ2-3; D may match TRBD1 or TRBD2 (6 bases each). Germline lookup yields CDR1 MNHNY and CDR2 SVGAGI (reference sequence). Trimming pared 8 bases from V and 6 bases from J, leaving 21 bases between. The CDR3 runs to 15 residues. The CDR3 sequence: CASRLRGTREDTQYF. CDR3 in DNA: TGTGCCAGCCGCCTGAGGGGGACCCGGGAGGATACGCAGTATTTT.

This clonotype was found many times. The V call is TRBV12-3 or TRBV12-4, the J call TRBJ1-5; D not certain. Trimming took 8 bases from V and 1 from J, leaving 15 bases between them. This CDR3 region has 15 residues. The CDR3 DNA reads as TGTGCCAGCCAGACGTGGGGTGGGAGCAATCAGCCCCAGCATTTT. Its translation is CASQTWGGSNQPQHF.

This clonotype was counted a few times. This chain uses TRBV7-2 with TRBJ2-1, with a weak D call TRBD2 (7 bases). This CDR3 region has 15 residues. The germline V gene encodes CDR1 SGHTA and CDR2 FQGNSA. V dropped 2 bases and J dropped 7 bases, with 15 bases sitting between them. CDR3 sequence: CASSLTGGGLNEQFF. CDR3 sequence (DNA): TGTGCCAGCAGCTTAACGGGCGGGGGCCTTAATGAGCAGTTCTTC.

This clonotype was found many times. V is TRBV12-3 or TRBV12-4 and J is TRBJ2-5; 7 bases line up with TRBD1. With V trimmed by 5 bases and J by 3 bases, 15 bases remained unmatched. The CDR3 is 17 residues long. DNA for the CDR3: TGTGCCAGCAGTAGAAAGGGGGCAAGCCTGATAAAAGAGACCCAGTACTTC. Translating it yields CASSRKGASLIKETQYF.

This clonotype showed up many times. J is TRBJ2-7 and V is TRBV7-9; D uncertain. This CDR3 has 13 amino acids. Per germline, CDR1 SEHNR and CDR2 FQNEAQ (reference sequence). Trimming left V 2 bases short and J 3 bases short, with 8 bases between. CDR3 amino acids: CASSLTLDYEQYF. The CDR3 nucleotides read TGTGCCAGCAGCTTAACGCTAGACTACGAGCAGTACTTC.

The chain links TRBV12-3 or TRBV12-4 to TRBJ1-3; D unclear. The CDR3 is 14 amino acids. Between the trimmed V and J ends, which lost 3 bases and 0 bases, there was a span of 6 bases. The CDR3 DNA reads as TGTGCCAGCAGTTTGAGGTACTCTGGAAACACCATATATTTT. Amino acids: CASSLRYSGNTIYF.

About this clonotype itself: This may stem from a read error, because a much larger clone lies one nucleotide away. V usage is TRBV10-3 and J usage is TRBJ2-1; D possibly corresponds to TRBD1 (7 bases). This CDR3 spans 12 amino acids. V was shortened by 11 bases and J by 9 bases, with 17 bases between the two germline ends. The germline V gene encodes CDR1 ENHRY and CDR2 SYGVKD. DNA of the CDR3: TGTGCCGTCTCCAGGGGGGTTGTTGAGCAGTTCTTC. Translation: CAVSRGVVEQFF.

This clonotype was recorded at least ten times. The chain couples TRBV20-1 to TRBJ2-5; D not resolved. This CDR3 contains 15 residues. Germline loops: CDR1 DFQATT, CDR2 SNEGSKA (reference sequence). V was cut by 0 bases and J by 5 bases, with 16 bases left in between. Here the CDR3 reads CSARDLTDPGETQYF. The CDR3 DNA follows: TGCAGTGCTAGAGATCTTACGGACCCCGGGGAGACCCAGTACTTC.

Comment on this clonotype: It may be a read error: a sequence one base away is much more abundant. The chain has TRBV7-2 and TRBJ2-1, with TRBD1 identical over 7 bases. The end of the DNA is better explained by TRBJ2-7, so the J call may be wrong. There are 15 residues in the CDR3. Germline V CDR1 and CDR2: SGHTA, FQGNSA. CDR3 nucleotide sequence: TGTGCCAGCAGCCCGACAGGGTACTCCTACAATGAGCAGTACTTC. Translation: CASSPTGYSYNEQYF.